One sample yielded the 6 T cell receptor beta chains listed below, sequenced in a study of blood T cells in healthy people across ages. Sample-barcoded 5' priming and a J-beta primer mix drove a second PCR of roughly 7 to 11 cycles. Using its own MiXCR run on the 5' RACE reads, TCRdb lists one record per CDR3 protein. Of about a million distinct CDR3 sequences in the sample, 51% were seen once. The sample taken for sequencing was blood. Receptors originate from a woman in her sixties or seventies in good health.

This chain connects TRBV28 to TRBJ2-6, with no clear D. The CDR3 is 15 amino acids. Per the germline V gene, CDR1 is MDHEN and CDR2 is SYDVKM. V was cut by 2 bases and J by 2 bases, with 7 bases left in between. CDR3 in DNA: TGTGCCAGCAGTTTACCGACGGCTGGGGCCAACGTCCTGACTTTC. Encoded protein: CASSLPTAGANVLTF.

The rearrangement uses TRBV20-1 and TRBJ2-3, with 9 bases lining up with TRBD2. CDR1 and CDR2 from the germline V gene are DFQATT and SNEGSKA (reference sequence). CDR3 length equals 15 residues. V lost 1 base, J lost 3 bases, and 5 bases stayed unmatched. CDR3 DNA: TGCAGTGCTAGAGCGCTGCGGGAGGGTACAGATACGCAGTATTTT. Translated: CSARALREGTDTQYF.

The V and J genes are TRBV20-1 and TRBJ1-5; possibly TRBD1 for D (5 bases). Looked up from germline, CDR1 is DFQATT and CDR2 is SNEGSKA (reference sequence). Trimming stripped 7 bases from V and 11 bases from J, with 27 bases between. The CDR3 is 15 residues long. In DNA form, the CDR3 reads TGCAGTGTTGTGGAGGGCCCGGGGGGACCGGTCGCCCAGCATTTT. This codes for CSVVEGPGGPVAQHF.

This clonotype occurred a few times. CDR3 amino acids: CASSQDLWTGSNYGYTF. CDR3 sequence (DNA): TGCGCCAGCAGCCAAGATCTTTGGACAGGGTCCAACTATGGCTACACCTTC. The rearrangement uses TRBV4-1 and TRBJ1-2; 8 bases agree with TRBD1. Germline-derived CDR1 and CDR2 are MGHRA and YSYEKL. V shed 0 bases and J 2 bases; nucleotides not matched to a gene: 8. The CDR3 length is 17 residues.

This clonotype was recorded a few times. V gene TRBV4-2 combines with J gene TRBJ1-1; TRBD1 is a possible D gene (6 bases). The CDR3 is made up of 19 amino acids. Germline-derived CDR1 and CDR2 are LGHNA and YNFKEQ. Trimming left V 2 bases short and J 0 bases short, with 22 bases between. The CDR3 DNA reads as TGTGCCAGCAGCCAAATCCCGACACAGGGCGGAAGAATGAACACTGAAGCTTTCTTT. Encoded protein: CASSQIPTQGGRMNTEAFF.

This chain links TRBV5-6 with TRBJ2-7, with D maybe TRBD1 (6 bases). Germline V gives CDR1 SGHDT, CDR2 YYEEEE. The ends were cut back, 4 bases at V and 6 bases at J, with 11 bases in the middle. The CDR3 contains 12 residues. DNA of the CDR3: TGTGCCAGCAGCATAACAGGGCGCGAGCAGTACTTC. Protein sequence: CASSITGREQYF.